What follows describes a single TCR beta chain. TCRdb reprocessed the 5' RACE reads via MiXCR and lists one record per CDR3 protein. In the table there are 96,000 or so distinct CDR3 sequences, around 9.8% of which are singletons. The record originates from a study of T cells after yellow fever vaccination. Findings of the study overall: Abundant clonotypes from the bulk population could have been carried over as contaminants into FACS-sorted repertoires. A large majority of primary-vaccination clones showed up again after the booster (roughly 96% CD4, roughly 88% CD8). A faster peak, day 5 versus 15, was reached by the weaker secondary response. Just a small share of clonotypes turned up in the CD4 compartment as well as the CD8 compartment.

The V gene lost 6 bases and the J gene lost 4 bases, with 13 bases spanning the gap. The CDR3 has 15 amino acids. CDR1 SNHLY and CDR2 FYNNEI come from the germline V gene. Sequenced here: CD8+ T cells not binding an NS4B(214-222) dextramer, sorted from PBMCs, sampled roughly 14 days after the first yellow fever vaccination. The clonotype originates from a man aged 18 to 30 who received the YFV17D yellow fever vaccine. This chain uses TRBV2 with TRBJ1-6; D gene unclear. CDR3 coding DNA: TGTGCCAGCAGGGCTCTGACCTTTTATAATTCACCCCTCCACTTT. Translation gives CASRALTFYNSPLHF.